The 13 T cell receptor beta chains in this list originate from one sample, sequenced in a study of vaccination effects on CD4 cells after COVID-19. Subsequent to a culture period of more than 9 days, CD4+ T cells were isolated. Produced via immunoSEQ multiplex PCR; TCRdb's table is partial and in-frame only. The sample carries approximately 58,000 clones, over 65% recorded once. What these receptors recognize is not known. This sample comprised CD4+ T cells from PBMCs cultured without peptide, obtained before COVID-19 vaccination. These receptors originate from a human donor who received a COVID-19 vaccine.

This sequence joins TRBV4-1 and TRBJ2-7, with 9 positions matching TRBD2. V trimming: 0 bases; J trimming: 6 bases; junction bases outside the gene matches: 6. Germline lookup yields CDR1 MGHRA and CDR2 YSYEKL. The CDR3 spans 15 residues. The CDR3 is CASSQDAAGGREQYV. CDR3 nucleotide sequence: TGCGCCAGCAGCCAAGACGCGGCGGGGGGGCGCGAGCAGTACGTC.

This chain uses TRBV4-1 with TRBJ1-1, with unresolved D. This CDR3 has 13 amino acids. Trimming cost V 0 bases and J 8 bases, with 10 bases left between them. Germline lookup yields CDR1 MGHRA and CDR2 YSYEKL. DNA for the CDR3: TGCGCCAGCAGCCAAGACCGGAGATACGAAGCTTTCTTT. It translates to CASSQDRRYEAFF.

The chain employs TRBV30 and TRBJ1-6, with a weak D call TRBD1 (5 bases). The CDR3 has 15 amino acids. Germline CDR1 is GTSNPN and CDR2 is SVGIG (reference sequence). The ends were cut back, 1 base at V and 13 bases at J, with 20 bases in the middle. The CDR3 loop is CAWSAGSRGNLPLHF. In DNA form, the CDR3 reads TGTGCCTGGAGTGCGGGATCACGGGGCAATCTTCCCCTCCACTTT.

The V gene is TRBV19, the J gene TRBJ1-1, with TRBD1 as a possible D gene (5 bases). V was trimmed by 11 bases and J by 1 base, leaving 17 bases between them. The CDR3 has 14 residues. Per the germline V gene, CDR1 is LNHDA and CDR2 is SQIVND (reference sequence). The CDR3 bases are TGTGCCTCCTCGGGGCCTCGGACGAACACTGAAGCTTTCTTT. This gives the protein CASSGPRTNTEAFF.

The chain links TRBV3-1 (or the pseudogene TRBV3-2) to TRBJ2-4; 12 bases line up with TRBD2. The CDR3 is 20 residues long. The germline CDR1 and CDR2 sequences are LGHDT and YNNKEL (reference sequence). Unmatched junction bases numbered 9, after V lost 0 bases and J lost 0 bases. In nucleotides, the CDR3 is TGTGCCAGCAGCCAAGATCTGCTTACTAGCGGGGGGATAGCCAAAAACATTCAGTACTTC. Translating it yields CASSQDLLTSGGIAKNIQYF.

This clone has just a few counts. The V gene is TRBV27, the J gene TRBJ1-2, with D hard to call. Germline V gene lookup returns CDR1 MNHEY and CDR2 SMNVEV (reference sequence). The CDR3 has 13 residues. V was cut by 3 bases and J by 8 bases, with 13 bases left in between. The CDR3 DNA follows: TGTGCCAGCAGTTTCACCCCAACGGGAGGCTACACCTTC. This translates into CASSFTPTGGYTF.

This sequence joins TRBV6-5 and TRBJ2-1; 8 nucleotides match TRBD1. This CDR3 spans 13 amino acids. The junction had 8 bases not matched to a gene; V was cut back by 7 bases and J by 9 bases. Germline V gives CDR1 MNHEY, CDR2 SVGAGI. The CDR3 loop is CASTSDRGSEQFF. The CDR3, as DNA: TGTGCCAGCACCTCTGACAGGGGCAGTGAGCAGTTCTTC.

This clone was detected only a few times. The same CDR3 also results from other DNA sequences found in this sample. The CDR3 DNA sequence: TGCGCCAGCAGCTTGGCGGGTGCAACTAATGAAAAACTGTTTTTT. Amino acids: CASSLAGATNEKLFF. This chain uses TRBV5-1 with TRBJ1-4; D not resolved. The CDR3 is 15 amino acids. V lost 0 bases to trimming and J lost 0 bases, with 6 bases between them. The germline CDR1 and CDR2 sequences are SGHRS and YFSETQ.

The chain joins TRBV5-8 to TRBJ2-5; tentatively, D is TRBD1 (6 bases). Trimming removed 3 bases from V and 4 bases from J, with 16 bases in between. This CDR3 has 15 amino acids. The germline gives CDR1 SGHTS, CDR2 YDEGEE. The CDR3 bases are TGTGCCAGCAGCTACAGGGTTTCCAAGGGAGAGACCCAGTACTTC. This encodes CASSYRVSKGETQYF.

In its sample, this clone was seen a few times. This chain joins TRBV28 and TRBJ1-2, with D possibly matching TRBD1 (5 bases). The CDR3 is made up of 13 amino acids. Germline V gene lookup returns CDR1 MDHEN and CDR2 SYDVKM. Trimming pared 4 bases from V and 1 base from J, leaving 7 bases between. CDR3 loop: CASSSGLNYGYTF. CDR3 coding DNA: TGTGCCAGCAGTTCGGGACTTAACTATGGCTACACCTTC.

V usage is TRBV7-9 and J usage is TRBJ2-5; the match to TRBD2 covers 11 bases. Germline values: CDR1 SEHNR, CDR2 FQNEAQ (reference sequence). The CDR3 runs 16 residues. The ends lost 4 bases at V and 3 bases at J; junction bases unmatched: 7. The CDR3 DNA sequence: TGTGCCAGCAGCTCCATACGACTAGCGGGGAAAGAGACCCAGTACTTC. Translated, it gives CASSSIRLAGKETQYF.

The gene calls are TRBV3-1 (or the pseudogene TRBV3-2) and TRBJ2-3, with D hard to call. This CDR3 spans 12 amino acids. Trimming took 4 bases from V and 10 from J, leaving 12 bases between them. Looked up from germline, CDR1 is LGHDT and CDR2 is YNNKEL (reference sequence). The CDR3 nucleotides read TGTGCCAGCAGCCGAACCGAGGCTGCGCAGTATTTT. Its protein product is CASSRTEAAQYF.

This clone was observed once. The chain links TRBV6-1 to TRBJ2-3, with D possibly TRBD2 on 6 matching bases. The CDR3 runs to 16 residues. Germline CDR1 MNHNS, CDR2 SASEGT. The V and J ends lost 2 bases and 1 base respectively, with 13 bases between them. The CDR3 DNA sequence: TGTGCCAGCAGTGAACTCACCGGGACTGGCACAGATACGCAGTATTTT. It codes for CASSELTGTGTDTQYF.